The 6 T cell receptor beta chains given below trace back to one sample, sequenced in a study of cytomegalovirus exposure and HLA in healthy donors. PCR amplification relied on 60 Vbeta primers (plus 13 Jbeta primers). Profiled with immunoSEQ multiplex PCR; TCRdb holds only in-frame clones, not every one. The data show about 130,000 clones, about 76% seen once. The specimen sequenced was PBMCs. Receptors were obtained from a woman aged 55 to 70 in good health and CMV-seropositive.

The V call is TRBV6-5, the J call TRBJ1-4; 7 bases map to TRBD1. The CDR3 length is 12 residues. The V segment lost 6 bases and the J segment 8 bases; nucleotides outside the gene matches: 3. CDR1 MNHEY and CDR2 SVGAGI come from the germline V gene. The DNA of the CDR3 is TGTGCCAGCAGGACAGGGAGGGAAAAACTGTTTTTT. Its translation is CASRTGREKLFF.

The chain is built from TRBV7-9 and TRBJ2-5; 7 bases are a match to TRBD1. Trimming at V came to 3 bases and at J to 2 bases, leaving 6 bases not matched to a gene. Germline V gene lookup returns CDR1 SEHNR and CDR2 FQNEAQ (reference sequence). The CDR3 spans 15 residues. The CDR3 sequence is CASSLGDRDQETQYF. Here the CDR3 DNA reads TGTGCCAGCAGCTTGGGGGACAGAGATCAAGAGACCCAGTACTTC.

The V gene is TRBV7-6, the J gene TRBJ1-1; D remains unclear. From germline, CDR1 is SGHVS and CDR2 FNYEAQ. The CDR3 covers 13 residues. Trimming took off 0 bases at V and 3 bases at J, with 5 bases between the two ends. The CDR3 region is CASSLAQYTEAFF. In DNA, the CDR3 is TGTGCCAGCAGCTTAGCTCAGTACACTGAAGCTTTCTTT.

This chain uses TRBV27 with TRBJ1-4; D is possibly TRBD1 (6 bases). Trimming removed 8 bases at V and 6 bases at J, with 16 bases between. Germline-derived CDR1 and CDR2 are MNHEY and SMNVEV (reference sequence). This CDR3 region has 14 residues. The CDR3 DNA reads TGTGCCAGCGGGGCCAGGGGAAGCGATGAAAAACTGTTTTTT. This translates into CASGARGSDEKLFF.

This chain joins TRBV7-2 and TRBJ1-1, with D uncertain. The germline V and J ends were trimmed by 5 bases and 8 bases, with 15 bases remaining between them. The germline V gene has CDR1 SGHTA and CDR2 FQGNSA. The CDR3 has 13 amino acids. CDR3 nucleotides: TGTGCCAGCAGCCTTCAGCAAGCGGGCGAAGCTTTCTTT. Translation: CASSLQQAGEAFF. The whole variable domain, remainder taken from reference TRBV7-2 and TRBJ1-1, is GAGVSQSPSNKVTEKGKDVELRCDPISGHTALYWYRQSLGQGLEFLIYFQGNSAPDKSGLPSDRFSAERTGGSVSTLTIQRTQQEDSAVYLCASSLQQAGEAFFGQGTRLTVV.

The V call is TRBV7-9, the J call TRBJ1-1; TRBD1 agrees at 7 bases. The CDR3 has 15 amino acids. V shed 6 bases and J 0 bases; nucleotides not matched to a gene: 7. Per the germline V gene, CDR1 is SEHNR and CDR2 is FQNEAQ (reference sequence). The CDR3 is CASSPWTGMNTEAFF. For the CDR3, the DNA is TGTGCCAGCAGTCCGTGGACAGGAATGAACACTGAAGCTTTCTTT.